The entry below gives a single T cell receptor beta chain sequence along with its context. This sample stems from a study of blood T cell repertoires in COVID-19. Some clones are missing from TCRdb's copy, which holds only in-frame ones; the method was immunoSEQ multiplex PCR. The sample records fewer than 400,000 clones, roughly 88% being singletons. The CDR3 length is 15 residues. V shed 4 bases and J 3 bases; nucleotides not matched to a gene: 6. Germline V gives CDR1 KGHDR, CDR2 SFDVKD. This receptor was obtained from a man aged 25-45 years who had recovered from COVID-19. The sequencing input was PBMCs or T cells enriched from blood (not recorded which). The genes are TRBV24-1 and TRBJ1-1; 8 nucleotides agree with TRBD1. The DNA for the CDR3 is TGTGCCACCAGTGAGGGGGGACAGGAGGACACTGAAGCTTTCTTT. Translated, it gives CATSEGGQEDTEAFF.